What follows are 5 T cell receptor beta chains derived from one specimen sequenced in a study of blood T cell repertoires in COVID-19. TCRdb's copy holds only in-frame clones and misses some; the assay was immunoSEQ multiplex PCR. The table records about 190,000 clones, under 90% of them present only once. The sequenced material came from peripheral blood. The receptors derive from a man aged 25-45 years with active or convalescent COVID-19.

The rearrangement joins TRBV27 to TRBJ1-5; D is possibly TRBD1 (6 bases). Trimming cost V 5 bases and J 0 bases, with 11 bases left between them. The CDR3 consists of 15 residues. CDR1 and CDR2 (germline): MNHEY, SMNVEV (reference sequence). The chain's CDR3 is CASSLRGNSNQPQHF. The CDR3 coding sequence is TGTGCCAGCAGTCTTAGGGGGAATAGCAATCAGCCCCAGCATTTT.

This clone was seen once. The chain employs TRBV6-2 or TRBV6-3 and TRBJ2-1, with D possibly matching TRBD2 (6 bases). Germline CDR1 and CDR2: MNHEY and SVGEGT. The length of the CDR3 is 12 residues. Trimming removed 5 bases from V and 8 bases from J, with 10 bases in between. CDR3: CASSRLVYEQFF. DNA for the CDR3: TGTGCCAGCAGTCGACTAGTCTATGAGCAGTTCTTC.

The rearrangement links TRBV9 to TRBJ2-7, with 9 bases aligning to TRBD2. CDR1 is SGDLS, CDR2 YYNGEE, per germline. V trimming: 0 bases; J trimming: 4 bases; junction bases outside the gene matches: 8. The CDR3 has 16 amino acids. The CDR3 reads CASSVATAGGPYEQYF. As DNA, the CDR3 is TGTGCCAGCAGCGTAGCTACCGCGGGAGGGCCATACGAGCAGTACTTC.

The J gene is TRBJ1-2, the V gene TRBV19, with D unresolved. CDR3 size: 12 residues. Deletions cut 10 bases from V and 4 bases from J, with 13 bases between. Germline values: CDR1 LNHDA, CDR2 SQIVND (reference sequence). The CDR3 region is CATLTEAYGYTF. CDR3 DNA: TGTGCCACCTTGACTGAGGCCTATGGCTACACCTTC.

The chain has TRBV6-1 and TRBJ1-5; D is undetermined. Looked up from germline, CDR1 is MNHNS and CDR2 is SASEGT. This CDR3 is 16 amino acids long. V lost 4 bases and J 4 bases, leaving 17 bases between the germline ends. The CDR3 region has the DNA TGTGCCAGCAGTGTTCCAGCTGCCCCGGGGAATCAGCCCCAGCATTTT. It is translated as CASSVPAAPGNQPQHF.